This T cell receptor (beta chain) was sequenced in a study of beta chain features in type 1 diabetes. Study-level background: Healthy donors and patients showed comparable age, gender and cell yields.

There are a few counts of this clone. Expressed TCRB transcripts were sequenced because the entire RNA isolate underwent reverse transcription. TCRdb's table, derived via immunoSEQ multiplex PCR, lists solely in-frame clones and lacks some. Counted here are about 410,000 clones, approximately 13% occurring once; the ten biggest clones make up approximately 0.035%. Central memory, naive, regulatory and stem cell-like memory CD4+ cells were sorted by CD45RO/CCR7/CD25/CD127/CD95/CD27. The CDR3 is made up of 14 amino acids. The receptor comes from a man younger than 40 in good health. Sequencing used naive CD4+ T cells from blood. The chain recombines TRBV21-1 with TRBJ2-7; no DNA check was done on the table's D call, TRBD2. TRBV21-1 is a pseudogene locus. DNA of the CDR3: TGTGCCAGCAGGGGACTTAGGAGATCCTACGAGCAGTACGTC. It codes for CASRGLRRSYEQYV.